A selection of T cell receptor beta chains follows, all from one sample in a study of OX40 agonist ivuxolimab in advanced cancers. The data were produced by immunoSEQ multiplex PCR, yet TCRdb's version contains in-frame clones alone and is incomplete. The sample includes 55,000 to 70,000 clones, 80% to 90% of them seen just once. This specimen consisted of CD4+ or CD8+ T cells sorted from blood, obtained in a trial of the OX40 agonist ivuxolimab. These receptors all come from an adult with an advanced solid tumor such as melanoma, head and neck, liver or kidney cancer. The CDR3 runs from the conserved cysteine through the conserved F or W.

>TRBV7-2|TRBJ1-2
CASSLKAGLREGYTF
>TRBV15|TRBJ2-3
CATSRGGMDTQYF
>TRBV7-2|TRBJ1-2
CASSLATAFDYTF
>TRBV28|TRBJ2-5
CASSLAVKTQYF
>TRBV4-1|TRBJ2-2
CASSQRLASLGELFF
>TRBV9|TRBJ2-3
CASTPRDGTTDTQYF
>TRBV19|TRBJ1-4
CASKTGQGYEKLFF
>TRBV4-2|TRBJ2-4
CASSQDTVSRVRYF
>TRBV6-1|TRBJ2-5
CASQAGLQETQYF
>TRBV6-5|TRBJ1-3
CASSYSNLEGNTIYF
>TRBV10-1|TRBJ2-2
CASSPGRDTGELFF
>TRBV19|TRBJ2-2
CASRVQGNTGELFF
>TRBV5-4|TRBJ2-1
CASTTGREGYNEQFF
>TRBV19|TRBJ2-2
CASSRTGGHTGELFF
>TRBV6-1|TRBJ1-5
CASSVGTPTGNQPQHF
>TRBV9|TRBJ2-3
CASSVNMGLAAFLADTQYF
>TRBV20-1|TRBJ2-2
CSAPVAGELFF
>TRBV28|TRBJ1-4
CASRDRGFGTNEKLFF
>TRBV5-4|TRBJ1-1
CASSMLGRGRTEAFF
>TRBV28|TRBJ1-3
CAIQGTDHTIYF
>TRBV25-1|TRBJ1-1
CASGGQGRTEAFF
>TRBV2|TRBJ2-1
CASSVERGGHNEQFF
>TRBV6-1|TRBJ1-1
CASGQEAFF
>TRBV6-1|TRBJ1-1
CASSEASRASPAFF
>TRBV6-5|TRBJ1-2
CASSRTGAYYGYTF
>TRBV11-1|TRBJ2-5
CASSPGSLETQYF
>TRBV5-8|TRBJ1-2
CASSRDRAAGYTF
>TRBV6-4|TRBJ2-1
CASSDSRTSGRFNEQFF
>TRBV28|TRBJ1-4
CASAQGIMATNEKLFF
>TRBV4-2|TRBJ2-5
CASSQGGASGETQYF
>TRBV11-3|TRBJ2-1
CASRTSGSNEQFF
>TRBV10-3|TRBJ2-7
CAISGGWTGVPEQYF
>TRBV7-9|TRBJ2-7
CASSLQAAYEQYF
>TRBV27|TRBJ2-3
CASSLTADTQYF
>TRBV9|TRBJ2-3
CASTRGDRYTDTQYF
>TRBV6-1|TRBJ1-2
CASTPGVEGYTF
>TRBV7-9|TRBJ1-2
CASSQLQDPYGYTF
>TRBV30|TRBJ1-1
CAWDYQQNTEAFF
>TRBV7-2|TRBJ2-7
CASSRGSGTGGEQYF
>TRBV4-1|TRBJ2-7
CASSRGPGVQQYF
>TRBV29-1|TRBJ1-2
CSVDPGAGGGYTF
>TRBV28|TRBJ2-1
CASSKGLGLWNEQFF
>TRBV7-9|TRBJ2-3
CASGSVVSGGLGDTQYF
>TRBV18|TRBJ2-3
CASSPLNSGGTTDTQYF
>TRBV28|TRBJ2-3
CASSGGERADTQYF
>TRBV7-9|TRBJ2-3
CASRSPGQGISLTDTQYF
>TRBV11-2|TRBJ2-5
CASSLQRQETQYF
>TRBV11-2|TRBJ2-3
CASSLWTGVGNTQYF
>TRBV7-2|TRBJ2-2
CASSLINTGELFF
>TRBV29-1|TRBJ2-1
CSGAEYNEQFF
>TRBV11-2|TRBJ2-1
CASSARTSGAHEQFF
>TRBV5-1|TRBJ2-7
CASSPTGVRSYEQYF
>TRBV6-5|TRBJ2-7
CATQGTLYEQYF
>TRBV18|TRBJ1-2
CASSPTGWDGYTF
>TRBV5-1|TRBJ1-3
CASSLGGQGAGPSGNTIYF
>TRBV7-2|TRBJ1-4
CASSLSGTNEKLFF
>TRBV7-6|TRBJ2-1
CASSLAAASSYNEQFF
>TRBV5-1|TRBJ2-1
CASSSVGTSGTSYNEQFF
>TRBV18|TRBJ2-5
CASSPPLETQYF
>TRBV11-2|TRBJ2-6
CASTHLYSGANVLTF